This T cell receptor beta chain originates from a study of T cell responses to AZD1222 COVID-19 vaccine. Assay used: immunoSEQ multiplex PCR; TCRdb lists only in-frame clones, some missing. The sample contains about 160,000 clones, 90% to 95% of which appear only once. Between the trimmed V and J ends, which lost 1 base and 1 base, there was a span of 11 bases. Germline V gene sequence: CDR1 SGHVS, CDR2 FQNEAQ. The CDR3 is made up of 15 amino acids. The rearrangement joins TRBV7-8 to TRBJ2-7; possibly TRBD2 for D (5 bases). The sample in question was peripheral blood, obtained on day 0 of AZD1222 vaccination. The receptor was derived from an adult in good health. The CDR3 region is CASSLGASPSYEQYF. In nucleotides, the CDR3 is TGTGCCAGCAGCTTAGGGGCTAGCCCATCCTACGAGCAGTACTTC.